This T cell receptor beta chain was profiled in a study of blood T cell repertoires in COVID-19. Study context: T cells, B-cell-depleted T cells, or PBMCs provided the cDNA or gDNA that served as material.

Trimming shortened V by 6 bases and J by 0 bases, and 15 bases separated the two germline ends. The CDR3 contains 16 residues. Germline loops: CDR1 MDHEN, CDR2 SYDVKM. Individuals aged roughly 18 to 95 years were recruited from approximately 22 US areas. Assignment of participants to cohorts was predicated upon participant-reported clinical history. Generated by immunoSEQ multiplex PCR, the TCRdb table keeps only in-frame clones and is missing some. The sample carries over 150,000 clones, roughly 90% recorded once. Sequencing was carried out using PBMCs or T cells enriched from blood (not recorded which). The genes are TRBV28 and TRBJ2-1, with D perhaps matching TRBD1 (6 bases). This clonotype was obtained from a woman in her 30s who had recovered from COVID-19. CDR3 nucleotides: TGTGCCAGCAGCCCTCCGACAGGAAGCTCCTACAATGAGCAGTTCTTC. Its protein is CASSPPTGSSYNEQFF.